What follows are 12 T cell receptor beta chains derived from one specimen sequenced in a study of radiation and T cells in renal cell carcinoma (dated by TCRdb to 2020 to 2022). This specimen's time point label, interpreted: blood 4 weeks post-SBRT, at nephrectomy. The treatment or condition label, read with the paper, signifies: 15 Gy SBRT to primary tumor, nephrectomy 4 weeks later. The library was prepared using the immunoSEQ multiplex PCR assay. The immuneACCESS repertoire file appears here via TCRdb, limited to in-frame rearrangements. These files lack a portion of the clones; in checked studies, under half of the deficit traces to unresolved V genes, and the cause of the others is not known. The sample table contains some 43,000 clones; only one count was recorded for about 82% of them. Clones ranked in the top ten supply 25% to 30% of the sample. The sequences come from blood, collected from a patient whose treatment included radiotherapy and nephrectomy. The receptors derive from a woman between 65 and 79 years old with renal cell carcinoma.

V is TRBV4-2 and J is TRBJ2-7; 9 nucleotides match TRBD1. The V segment lost 0 bases and the J segment 9 bases; nucleotides outside the gene matches: 15. CDR1 is LGHNA, CDR2 YNFKEQ, per germline. This CDR3 has 17 residues. CDR3 region: CASSQDFTRGQGRVQYF. CDR3 DNA: TGTGCCAGCAGCCAAGATTTTACAAGGGGACAGGGCAGAGTGCAGTACTTC.

The genes are TRBV9 and TRBJ2-3; 10 bases agree with TRBD2. This CDR3 contains 17 residues. Germline assignment: CDR1 SGDLS and CDR2 YYNGEE. V shed 4 bases, J shed 3 bases, and the junction held 11 bases outside the gene matches. CDR3 in amino acids: CASSSRASGSRTDTQYF. In DNA form, the CDR3 reads TGTGCCAGCAGCTCCCGGGCTAGCGGGAGTCGTACAGATACGCAGTATTTT.

CDR3 bases: TGTGCCAGCAGCTTAATCCATAGAGCCGGGGAGCTGTTTTTT. Protein sequence: CASSLIHRAGELFF. The gene calls are TRBV11-2 and TRBJ2-2; the D is unclear. CDR1 and CDR2 (germline): SGHAT, FQNNGV. V was shortened by 2 bases and J by 6 bases, with 10 bases between the two germline ends. The CDR3 is 14 amino acids.

The chain is built from TRBV4-2 and TRBJ1-5; possibly TRBD1 for D (6 bases). This CDR3 is 19 amino acids long. Trimming took off 3 bases at V and 0 bases at J, with 21 bases between the two ends. Germline CDR1 reads LGHNA; CDR2 reads YNFKEQ. CDR3 in DNA: TGTGCCAGCAGCCACACTCCGGGACAAGGGGGAGGTAGCAATCAGCCCCAGCATTTT. The encoded protein is CASSHTPGQGGGSNQPQHF.

Note on this clone: Other DNA sequences in the sample encode the same CDR3. V gene TRBV20-1 combines with J gene TRBJ2-7; D is unresolved. Trimming took 0 bases from V and 2 from J, leaving 2 bases between them. The CDR3 runs 11 residues. The germline gives CDR1 DFQATT, CDR2 SNEGSKA (reference sequence). This CDR3 reads CSARDAYEQYF. Here the CDR3 DNA reads TGCAGTGCTAGAGACGCCTACGAGCAGTACTTC.

In this sample, this clone turned up once. This chain connects TRBV25-1 to TRBJ2-1; D is ambiguous. Trimming removed 10 bases at V and 6 bases at J, with 10 bases between. Per the germline V gene, CDR1 is MGHDK and CDR2 is SYGVNS. The CDR3 is made up of 11 amino acids. The CDR3 spells CATPAINEQFF. In DNA form, the CDR3 reads TGTGCCACCCCCGCCATCAATGAGCAGTTCTTC.

This clone was seen a few times. The rearrangement joins TRBV10-1 to TRBJ2-1; 13 nucleotides agree with TRBD2. Germline CDR1 WNHNN, CDR2 SYGVQD (reference sequence). Losses at the gene ends were 5 bases for V and 10 bases for J; bases not matched to a gene: 8. The CDR3 consists of 15 residues. For the CDR3, the DNA is TGCGCCAGCAGTTCCACTAGCGGGGGGGCAGAAGAGCAGTTCTTC. Translated, it gives CASSSTSGGAEEQFF.

The J gene is TRBJ2-3, the V gene TRBV5-1; D call uncertain. CDR3 length equals 11 residues. Per the germline V gene, CDR1 is SGHRS and CDR2 is YFSETQ. V was clipped by 2 bases and J by 6 bases, with 4 bases between them. DNA for the CDR3: TGCGCCAGCAGCTTCAAGGATACGCAGTATTTT. Translating gives CASSFKDTQYF.

Written as DNA, the CDR3 is TGTGCCAGCAGCTTAGAACAGACAAACACTGAAGCTTTCTTT. This codes for CASSLEQTNTEAFF. This chain links TRBV7-8 with TRBJ1-1; D gene unclear. This CDR3 contains 14 residues. Germline CDR1 is SGHVS and CDR2 is FQNEAQ. V gave up 1 base and J gave up 2 bases, with 8 bases separating them.

The CDR3 region is CASRSRGHGYGYTF. As DNA, the CDR3 is TGTGCCAGCAGATCCAGGGGGCACGGCTATGGCTACACCTTC. The chain is built from TRBV6-5 and TRBJ1-2; TRBD1 matches at 8 bases. V lost 6 bases to trimming and J lost 4 bases; unmatched junction nucleotides: 7. CDR3 length: 14 amino acids. Germline V gives CDR1 MNHEY, CDR2 SVGAGI.

To note about this clone: The germline gene is not matched at one end of the junction; a read error may be the cause. This same CDR3 is encoded by further DNA sequences in the sample. This chain links TRBV14 with TRBJ1-1; a weak D match, TRBD1 (6 bases). The CDR3 contains 13 residues. Germline-derived CDR1 and CDR2 are SGHDN and FVKESK. Here the CDR3 DNA reads TGCGCCAGCAGCCAAGAAGGGGGCACTGAAGCTTTCTTT. Translated, it gives CASSQEGGTEAFF.

The chain couples TRBV28 to TRBJ2-5; 9 nucleotides match TRBD1. This CDR3 region has 15 residues. The germline V gene has CDR1 MDHEN and CDR2 SYDVKM. With V trimmed by 6 bases and J by 5 bases, 10 bases remained unmatched. In DNA, the CDR3 is TGTGCCAGCAGAATCGGGACAGGGTATGAGGAGACCCAGTACTTC. Amino acids: CASRIGTGYEETQYF.